This T cell receptor beta chain was recovered during a study of blood T cell repertoires in COVID-19. This CDR3 has 16 residues. J lost 1 base, V lost 3 bases, and 5 bases had no gene match. CDR1 ENHRY and CDR2 SYGVKD come from the germline V gene. The repertoire was sequenced with immunoSEQ multiplex PCR; TCRdb's copy has only in-frame clones and lacks some. This sample has some 370,000 clones, with roughly 86% found just once. This rearrangement joins TRBV10-3 to TRBJ2-1; 8 bases map to TRBD2. The sample comprised peripheral blood. The clonotype was recovered from a woman in her thirties with COVID-19, enrolled during active disease. The CDR3 sequence is CAISDLAGTSYNEQFF. The CDR3 DNA reads TGTGCCATCAGTGATTTAGCGGGAACGTCCTACAATGAGCAGTTCTTC.